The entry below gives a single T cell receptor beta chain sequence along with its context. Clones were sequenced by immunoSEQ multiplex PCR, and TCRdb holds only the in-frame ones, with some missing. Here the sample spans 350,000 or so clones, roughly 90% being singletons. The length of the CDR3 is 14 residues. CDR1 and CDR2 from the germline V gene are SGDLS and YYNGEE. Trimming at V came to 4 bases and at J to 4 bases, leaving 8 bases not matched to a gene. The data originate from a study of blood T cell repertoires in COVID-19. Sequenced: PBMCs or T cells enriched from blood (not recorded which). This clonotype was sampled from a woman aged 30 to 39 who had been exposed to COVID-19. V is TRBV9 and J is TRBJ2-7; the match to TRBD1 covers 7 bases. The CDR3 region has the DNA TGTGCCAGCAGCCGGCAGGGACAGTCTTACGAGCAGTACTTC. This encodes CASSRQGQSYEQYF.